These 29 T cell receptor beta chains originate from one sample sequenced in a study of blood T cell repertoires in COVID-19. The table came from immunoSEQ multiplex PCR; TCRdb's copy has only in-frame clones and leaves some out. The sample carries approximately 190,000 clones, about four fifths recorded once. The sequencing sample was made of peripheral blood. These receptor sequences come from a woman aged 55-70 years with COVID-19, enrolled during active disease.

The V and J genes are TRBV3-1 (or the pseudogene TRBV3-2) and TRBJ2-1; 8 nucleotides line up with TRBD2. The CDR3 totals 18 residues. CDR1 is LGHDT and CDR2 is YNNKEL in the germline V gene (reference sequence). J lost 1 base, V lost 4 bases, and 12 bases had no gene match. This chain's CDR3 is CASSRPGLGPGSYNEQFF. CDR3 sequence (DNA): TGTGCCAGCAGCCGACCGGGACTAGGGCCGGGTTCCTACAATGAGCAGTTCTTC.

This clone was seen more than once but under ten times. J is TRBJ2-2 and V is TRBV6-2 or TRBV6-3, with TRBD2 as a possible D gene (6 bases). This CDR3 contains 17 residues. Germline V lookup: CDR1 MNHEY, CDR2 SVGEGT. Trimming stripped 2 bases from V and 4 bases from J, with 17 bases between. The CDR3 spells CASSYPRPGVGTGELFF. The CDR3 coding sequence is TGTGCCAGCAGTTACCCCCGTCCGGGAGTGGGCACCGGGGAGCTGTTTTTT.

The rearrangement links TRBV29-1 to TRBJ2-3, with D maybe TRBD1 (6 bases). The CDR3 runs to 14 residues. Germline assignment: CDR1 SQVTM and CDR2 ANQGSEA. V dropped 5 bases and J dropped 5 bases, with 17 bases sitting between them. The CDR3 DNA reads TGCAGCGTTAGGGTCCGGGACACAGGAGATACGCAGTATTTT. Protein sequence: CSVRVRDTGDTQYF.

This chain connects TRBV30 to TRBJ1-5; the match to TRBD1 covers 9 bases. Germline V gives CDR1 GTSNPN, CDR2 SVGIG (reference sequence). There are 12 residues in the CDR3. With 6 bases clipped from V and 4 bases from J, the junction kept 1 base outside the gene matches. In DNA, the CDR3 is TGTGCCTGTGGGACAGGGAATCAGCCCCAGCATTTT. This encodes CACGTGNQPQHF.

The V gene is TRBV11-2, the J gene TRBJ2-7; the D is unclear. Trimming took 0 bases from V and 9 from J, leaving 12 bases between them. This CDR3 is 13 amino acids long. From germline, CDR1 is SGHAT and CDR2 FQNNGV. The CDR3, as DNA: TGTGCCAGCAGCTTAGATCTGGTAGCTGGGCAGTACGTC. It yields the protein CASSLDLVAGQYV.

This chain joins TRBV7-9 and TRBJ2-1; D gene ambiguous. The CDR3 is made up of 12 amino acids. CDR1 is SEHNR, CDR2 FQNEAQ, per germline (reference sequence). V lost 6 bases and J 5 bases, leaving 8 bases between the germline ends. The CDR3 DNA follows: TGTGCCAGCAGTGGCAGGAACAATGAGCAGTTCTTC. It encodes CASSGRNNEQFF. Full variable domain (remainder filled in from reference TRBV7-9 and TRBJ2-1): DTGVSQNPRHKITKRGQNVTFRCDPISEHNRLYWYRQTLGQGPEFLTYFQNEAQLEKSRLLSDRFSAERPKGSFSTLEIQRTEQGDSAMYLCASSGRNNEQFFGPGTRLTVL.

This sequence joins TRBV5-1 and TRBJ1-2; possibly TRBD1 for D (5 bases). The CDR3 is made up of 15 amino acids. Germline values: CDR1 SGHRS, CDR2 YFSETQ. The ends were cut back, 7 bases at V and 4 bases at J, with 20 bases in the middle. CDR3 residues: CASAPSGTGIYGYTF. In DNA form, the CDR3 reads TGCGCCAGCGCCCCGAGCGGGACGGGGATCTATGGCTACACCTTC.

The CDR3, as DNA: TGTGCCAGCAGAGGGCTAGCGGAGGGGGGTCAAGAGACCCAGTACTTC. It codes for CASRGLAEGGQETQYF. The chain uses TRBV27 and TRBJ2-5, with D maybe TRBD2 (7 bases). The CDR3 contains 16 residues. From germline, CDR1 is MNHEY and CDR2 SMNVEV (reference sequence). V lost 6 bases and J 2 bases, leaving 19 bases between the germline ends.

This chain connects TRBV2 to TRBJ2-1; TRBD1 might be the D (5 bases). Trimming cost V 0 bases and J 16 bases, with 25 bases left between them. The germline CDR1 and CDR2 sequences are SNHLY and FYNNEI. The CDR3 runs 16 residues. CDR3 sequence: CASSEALWGSQTWDFF. The CDR3 coding sequence is TGTGCCAGCAGTGAAGCGCTTTGGGGCAGTCAAACCTGGGATTTCTTC.

V usage is TRBV6-5 and J usage is TRBJ1-2; a weak D match, TRBD1 (6 bases). V lost 0 bases to trimming and J lost 8 bases, with 16 bases between them. The V gene's germline CDR1 is MNHEY and CDR2 SVGAGI. This CDR3 comprises 15 residues. Here the CDR3 DNA reads TGTGCCAGCAGTTACTCAGGGGCGCCAGGGGAAGGCTACACCTTC. It specifies CASSYSGAPGEGYTF.

The chain combines TRBV5-4 with TRBJ1-4; 9 nucleotides match TRBD1. The J segment lost 7 bases and the V segment lost 5 bases, leaving 9 bases of the junction unmatched. CDR3 length: 15 residues. The germline V gene encodes CDR1 SGHNT and CDR2 YYREEE (reference sequence). In DNA form, the CDR3 reads TGTGCCAGCAGGCATGCGGGACAGGGAAGTGAAAAACTGTTTTTT. This translates into CASRHAGQGSEKLFF.

Only a few counts were recorded for this clone. This sequence joins TRBV7-9 and TRBJ2-3; TRBD2 is a possible D gene (6 bases). This CDR3 has 14 residues. Germline loops: CDR1 SEHNR, CDR2 FQNEAQ (reference sequence). V gave up 5 bases and J gave up 6 bases, with 15 bases separating them. The CDR3 spells CASSPSSGGDTQYF. Here the CDR3 DNA reads TGTGCCAGCAGCCCCTCGAGCGGAGGGGATACGCAGTATTTT.

The chain links TRBV3-1 (or the pseudogene TRBV3-2) to TRBJ2-3; 9 positions agree with TRBD1. The CDR3 runs to 15 residues. Germline loops: CDR1 LGHDT, CDR2 YNNKEL (reference sequence). V gave up 0 bases and J gave up 7 bases; unmatched junction bases: 5. CDR3 nucleotide sequence: TGTGCCAGCAGCCAAGATCCCGGACAGGGGAATACGCAGTATTTT. Protein product: CASSQDPGQGNTQYF.

The chain has TRBV6-5 and TRBJ1-1; TRBD1 might be the D (5 bases). V was shortened by 0 bases and J by 3 bases, with 11 bases between the two germline ends. Germline CDR1 is MNHEY and CDR2 is SVGAGI. The CDR3 runs 15 residues. CDR3 coding DNA: TGTGCCAGCAGTTACTCGGCAGGGATAGACACTGAAGCTTTCTTT. Protein product: CASSYSAGIDTEAFF.

This rearrangement joins TRBV14 to TRBJ2-1, with 8 nucleotides matching TRBD1. V trimming: 5 bases; J trimming: 0 bases; junction bases outside the gene matches: 12. This CDR3 has 18 amino acids. Germline lookup yields CDR1 SGHDN and CDR2 FVKESK. CDR3 protein: CASSDDRGLTSSYNEQFF. In DNA, the CDR3 is TGTGCCAGCAGCGATGACAGGGGACTCACGAGCTCCTACAATGAGCAGTTCTTC.

This clone was seen at least ten times. At one boundary the junction diverges from the germline segment, which might be a read error. The chain recombines TRBV29-1 with TRBJ1-2; 11 nucleotides align to TRBD1. Germline CDR1 is SQVTM and CDR2 is ANQGSEA. The CDR3 is made up of 12 amino acids. CDR3 coding DNA: TGTGCTGGGACAGGGGGAGTGATCGGCTACACCTTC. This codes for CAGTGGVIGYTF. Complete variable domain (other parts from reference TRBV29-1 and TRBJ1-2): SAVISQKPSRDICQRGTSLTIQCQVDSQVTMMFWYRQQPGQSLTLIATANQGSEATYESGFVIDKFPISRPNLTFSTLTVSNMSPEDSSIYLCAGTGGVIGYTFGSGTRLTVV.

J is TRBJ1-2 and V is TRBV29-1, with 11 positions matching TRBD1. Germline CDR1 SQVTM, CDR2 ANQGSEA. This CDR3 spans 13 amino acids. The junction had 4 bases not matched to a gene; V was cut back by 7 bases and J by 3 bases. Here the CDR3 reads CSAGTGGYYGYTF. In DNA, the CDR3 is TGCAGCGCCGGGACAGGGGGTTACTATGGCTACACCTTC.

V usage is TRBV11-1 and J usage is TRBJ1-1, with a tentative D call TRBD1 (5 bases). The germline V and J ends were trimmed by 1 base and 11 bases, with 14 bases remaining between them. This CDR3 has 13 residues. Germline V lookup: CDR1 SGHAT, CDR2 FQDESV (reference sequence). The CDR3 region has the DNA TGTGCCAGCAGCTTAGGGGAGGGGCTGGATGCTTTCTTT. This translates into CASSLGEGLDAFF. The full variable domain, rest sourced from reference TRBV11-1 and TRBJ1-1, is EAEVAQSPRYKITEKSQAVAFWCDPISGHATLYWYRQILGQGPELLVQFQDESVVDDSQLPKDRFSAERLKGVDSTLKIQPAELGDSAMYLCASSLGEGLDAFFGQGTRLTVV.

The chain links TRBV3-1 (or the pseudogene TRBV3-2) to TRBJ2-1; 7 bases are a match to TRBD2. The CDR3 length is 17 residues. Germline CDR1 reads LGHDT; CDR2 reads YNNKEL (reference sequence). J lost 0 bases, V lost 0 bases, and 5 bases had no gene match. CDR3 region: CASSQDLAGASYNEQFF. CDR3 nucleotides: TGTGCCAGCAGCCAAGATTTGGCGGGAGCCTCCTACAATGAGCAGTTCTTC.

The J gene is TRBJ2-3, the V gene TRBV24-1; TRBD1 aligns across 7 bases. CDR1 is KGHDR, CDR2 SFDVKD, per germline. Trimming cost V 6 bases and J 1 base; bases outside gene matches: 3. The CDR3 runs to 14 residues. The CDR3 coding sequence is TGTGCCACCAGTTCCCAGGGGGGCACAGATACGCAGTATTTT. As protein: CATSSQGGTDTQYF.

The chain uses TRBV28 and TRBJ2-7; 8 nucleotides match TRBD2. The CDR3 extends over 15 amino acids. CDR1 and CDR2 from the germline V gene are MDHEN and SYDVKM. V was pared by 6 bases and J by 0 bases, with 7 bases of the junction left unmatched. This CDR3 is CASSLAGTSSYEQYF. CDR3 coding DNA: TGTGCCAGCAGCCTAGCGGGTACGAGCTCCTACGAGCAGTACTTC.

This clone appeared a single time. The V and J genes are TRBV7-6 and TRBJ2-7; D gene uncertain. Deletions cut 0 bases from V and 3 bases from J, with 15 bases between. In germline, CDR1 is SGHVS, CDR2 FNYEAQ. This CDR3 comprises 16 residues. CDR3 region: CASSLASAGPSYEQYF. The CDR3 nucleotides read TGTGCCAGCAGCTTAGCGTCGGCTGGCCCTAGCTACGAGCAGTACTTC. The variable domain in full, completed from reference TRBV7-6 and TRBJ2-7, reads GAGVSQSPRYKVTKRGQDVALRCDPISGHVSLYWYRQALGQGPEFLTYFNYEAQQDKSGLPNDRFSAERPEGSISTLTIQRTEQRDSAMYRCASSLASAGPSYEQYFGPGTRLTVT.

V is TRBV7-2 and J is TRBJ2-1; D is possibly TRBD2 (6 bases). V gave up 5 bases and J gave up 13 bases, with 12 bases separating them. CDR3 length equals 11 residues. Per the germline V gene, CDR1 is SGHTA and CDR2 is FQGNSA. The CDR3 coding sequence is TGTGCCAGCAGCGCGGGGTGGGGACAGTTCTTC. Protein product: CASSAGWGQFF.

The rearrangement uses TRBV3-1 (or the pseudogene TRBV3-2) and TRBJ2-4; a possible D gene is TRBD2 (6 bases). Trimming shortened V by 4 bases and J by 2 bases, and 21 bases separated the two germline ends. The CDR3 extends over 18 amino acids. CDR1 is LGHDT and CDR2 is YNNKEL in the germline V gene (reference sequence). The CDR3 sequence is CASSLIPGASGTKNIQYF. CDR3 DNA sequence: TGTGCCAGCAGCCTTATCCCGGGAGCTAGTGGAACCAAAAACATTCAGTACTTC.

This clone has just a few counts. This rearrangement joins TRBV6-5 to TRBJ1-2; 8 nucleotides line up with TRBD1. Germline V gene data show CDR1 as MNHEY and CDR2 as SVGAGI. The CDR3 extends over 12 amino acids. With 6 bases clipped from V and 7 bases from J, the junction kept 4 bases outside the gene matches. The DNA of the CDR3 is TGTGCCAGCAGCCTGGACAGGGCTGGCTACACCTTC. Translated, it gives CASSLDRAGYTF.

V is TRBV18 and J is TRBJ1-4, with D tentatively TRBD1 (5 bases). The CDR3 has 16 residues. Trimming pared 6 bases from V and 5 bases from J, leaving 19 bases between. CDR1 KGHSH and CDR2 LQKENI come from the germline V gene. The CDR3 sequence: CASSPSTGGGNEKLFF. As DNA, the CDR3 is TGTGCCAGCTCGCCTTCGACCGGTGGGGGGAATGAAAAACTGTTTTTT.

The chain links TRBV28 to TRBJ1-2; D not certain. Germline V gives CDR1 MDHEN, CDR2 SYDVKM. The CDR3 spans 12 residues. Trimming pared 8 bases from V and 4 bases from J, leaving 11 bases between. The CDR3 spells CASWEVLYGYTF. The DNA of the CDR3 is TGTGCCAGCTGGGAGGTTCTCTATGGCTACACCTTC.

This clone was recorded only once. J is TRBJ2-7 and V is TRBV19, with D perhaps TRBD2 (6 bases). The CDR3 extends over 14 amino acids. Germline values: CDR1 LNHDA, CDR2 SQIVND (reference sequence). The V end was cut by 1 base, the J end by 1 base, with 8 bases between. CDR3 in amino acids: CASSIAGVSYEQYF. Here the CDR3 DNA reads TGTGCCAGTAGTATAGCGGGAGTATCCTACGAGCAGTACTTC.

The genes are TRBV6-6 and TRBJ2-7; D ambiguous. Per the germline V gene, CDR1 is MNHNY and CDR2 is SVGAGI (reference sequence). CDR3 length equals 12 residues. V lost 5 bases to trimming and J lost 3 bases, with 8 bases between them. The CDR3 sequence is CASSLAFYEQYF. Written as DNA, the CDR3 is TGTGCCAGCAGTCTGGCCTTCTACGAGCAGTACTTC.